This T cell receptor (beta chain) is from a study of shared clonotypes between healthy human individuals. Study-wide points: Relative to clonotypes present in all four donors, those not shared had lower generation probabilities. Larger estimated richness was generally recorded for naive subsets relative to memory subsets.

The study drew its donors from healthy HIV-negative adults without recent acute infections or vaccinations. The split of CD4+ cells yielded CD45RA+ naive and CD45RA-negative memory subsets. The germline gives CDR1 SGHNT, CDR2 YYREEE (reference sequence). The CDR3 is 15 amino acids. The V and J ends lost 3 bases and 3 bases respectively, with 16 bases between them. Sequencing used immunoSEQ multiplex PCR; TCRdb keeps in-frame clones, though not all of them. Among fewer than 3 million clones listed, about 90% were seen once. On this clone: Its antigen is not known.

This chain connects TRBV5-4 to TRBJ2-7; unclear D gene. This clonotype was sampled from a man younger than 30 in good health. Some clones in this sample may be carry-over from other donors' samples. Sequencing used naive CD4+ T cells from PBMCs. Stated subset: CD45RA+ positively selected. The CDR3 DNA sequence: TGTGCCAGCAGCTCCCCCGGCATCGTAGGCTACGAGCAGTACTTC. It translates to CASSSPGIVGYEQYF.